This TCR beta chain originates from a study of blood T cell repertoires in COVID-19 (dated by TCRdb to the early 2020s). For the wider study: Samples covering the acute and convalescent phases of COVID-19 were provided by collaborators in the United States, Italy and Spain. The material from the prospective study consisted of cDNA or gDNA derived from T cells, B-cell-depleted T cells, or PBMCs. The dataset comprised deeply sampled blood TCRbeta repertoires from subjects exposed to, actively infected with, or recovered from COVID-19. A freely available public database, intended as a resource for researchers studying the immune response to SARS-CoV-2, is where the repertoires were released. The samples were drawn from the first 160 participants of the ongoing ImmuneRACE study and from 950 to 1,500 subjects provided by 6 global collaborators. Nearly every sample came with metadata listing a de-identified subject ID, COVID-19 status, age in years and sex. Where available, HLA class I and class II types were taken from metadata supplied by the sample provider and were not determined by assay-based typing. Broader findings and caveats from the paper: The quantity of clinical and demographic metadata differed by source and by participant and was supplied without curation.

Notes on this clone: No cognate antigen has been identified for it. No qualities accompany the bases; no much larger clone lies one base away.

Inclusive of the bounding cysteine and phenylalanine, the CDR3 is 14 residues long. The only DNA kept is the CDR3, 42 bases in frame from the first base. In the germline V gene (reference sequence), CDR1 corresponds to SEHNR and CDR2 to FQNEAQ. Relative to germline, V is missing 8 bases and J is missing 4 bases, with 10 bases of the junction outside any gene match. TCRbeta CDR3 regions were amplified from genomic DNA by means of the immunoSEQ Assay, a bias-controlled multiplex PCR. Per the source publication's procedure: The number of nucleated cells in each sample was estimated by amplification of reference gene primers within the assay. Sequence reads were collapsed and filtered to measure the absolute abundance of every unique TCRbeta CDR3 rearrangement. For each sample, productive Simpson clonality was calculated as the square root of Simpson's diversity index across productive rearrangements. The source is immuneACCESS, and TCRdb retained only in-frame sequences with V and J called. Part of the clones is not carried over; for the studies checked, unresolved V genes explain less than half of this, and the remainder is unexplained. Clone size and V and J calls were adopted from that table, with D and trimming inferred from the DNA. The sample includes some 200,000 clones, with roughly four fifths observed a single time. The biggest ten clones account for approximately 4.8% of the sample.

Participants in the prospective study were aged about 18 to 95 years, lived in about two dozen United States geographic areas, and enrolled through a virtual design. In the prospective study, cohorts were assigned on the basis of participant-reported clinical history obtained from a screening survey and a study questionnaire. Exposed participants had been in contact with someone with a PCR-confirmed or clinician-diagnosed COVID-19 case within 2 weeks of study entry. Mobile phlebotomists in the prospective study collected whole blood, serum and a nasopharyngeal or oropharyngeal swab from every participant. Participants in the prospective study had the option to provide additional blood draws and questionnaires over a roughly 2-month period. Before DNA extraction, blood samples from the prospective study were shipped at room temperature or frozen.

This sequence was found in a woman in her fifties or sixties who had been exposed to COVID-19. The sequenced sample was PBMCs or T cells enriched from blood (not recorded which). The rearranged segments are TRBV7-9 and TRBJ2-7; TRBD1 matches 8 bases in the middle. The DNA sequence is TGTGCCAGCGACACAGGGGGAATGGGATACGAGCAGTACTTC. It codes for CASDTGGMGYEQYF.